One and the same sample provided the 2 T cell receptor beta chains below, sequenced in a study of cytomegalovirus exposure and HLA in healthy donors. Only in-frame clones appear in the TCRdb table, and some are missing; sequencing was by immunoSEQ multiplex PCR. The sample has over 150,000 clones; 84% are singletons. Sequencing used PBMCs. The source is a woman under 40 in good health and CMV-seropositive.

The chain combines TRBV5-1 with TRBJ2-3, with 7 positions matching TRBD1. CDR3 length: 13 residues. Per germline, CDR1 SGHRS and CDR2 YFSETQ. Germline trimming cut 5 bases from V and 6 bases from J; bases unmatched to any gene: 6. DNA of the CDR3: TGCGCCAGCAGGACGGACAGGTTGGATACGCAGTATTTT. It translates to CASRTDRLDTQYF.

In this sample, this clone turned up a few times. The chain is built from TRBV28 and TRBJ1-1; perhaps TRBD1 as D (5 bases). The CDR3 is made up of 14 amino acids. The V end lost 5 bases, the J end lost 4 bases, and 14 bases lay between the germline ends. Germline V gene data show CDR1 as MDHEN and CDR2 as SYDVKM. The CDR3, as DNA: TGTGCCAGCAGTGTACAGGAGGGGATCACTGAAGCTTTCTTT. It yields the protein CASSVQEGITEAFF. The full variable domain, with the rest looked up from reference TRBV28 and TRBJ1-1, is DVKVTQSSRYLVKRTGEKVFLECVQDMDHENMFWYRQDPGLGLRLIYFSYDVKMKEKGDIPEGYSVSREKKERFSLILESASTNQTSMYLCASSVQEGITEAFFGQGTRLTVV.